This T cell receptor beta chain was identified in a study of blood T cell repertoires in COVID-19. On the study more broadly: Samples taken during acute and convalescent COVID-19 were collected in the United States, Italy and Spain.

The method was immunoSEQ multiplex PCR; TCRdb's version includes in-frame clones alone and lacks a portion of them. The sample has some 30,000 clones; 88% are singletons. This CDR3 region has 18 residues. Looked up from germline, CDR1 is MGHRA and CDR2 is YSYEKL. V was shortened by 0 bases and J by 1 base, with 18 bases between the two germline ends. The sample comprised peripheral blood. The TCR originated in a human donor with active COVID-19. The donor label of this sample is uncertain. This rearrangement joins TRBV4-1 to TRBJ1-1; no clear D. CDR3 loop: CASSQDAYSGRRNTEAFF. As DNA, the CDR3 is TGCGCCAGCAGCCAAGATGCATATTCGGGGAGGAGGAACACTGAAGCTTTCTTT.